This T cell receptor (beta chain) stems from a study of blood T cell repertoires in COVID-19. On the study more broadly: PBMCs, B-cell-depleted T cells, or T cells provided the cDNA or gDNA that made up the material.

The germline V gene encodes CDR1 KGHSH and CDR2 LQKENI. V was cut by 3 bases and J by 2 bases, with 4 bases left in between. The CDR3 is 12 residues long. This clone appeared a few times. How the authors handled the data: How many nucleated cells were present was estimated from reference gene primer amplification. Clones were sequenced by immunoSEQ multiplex PCR, and TCRdb holds only the in-frame ones, with some missing. V, J and clone size reflect that table, while D and trimming were determined from the DNA. This sample carries tens of thousands of clones, around 86% of them seen once, and the ten largest clones take approximately 44%.

The V and J genes are TRBV18 and TRBJ2-5; D not certain. The TCR sequence derives from a man older than 75 with acute or convalescent COVID-19. Sequenced input: peripheral blood. The CDR3 protein is CASSPEQETQYF. The CDR3 DNA follows: TGTGCCAGCTCACCGGAGCAAGAGACCCAGTACTTC. Variable domain in full (rest from reference TRBV18 and TRBJ2-5): NAGVMQNPRHLVRRRGQEARLRCSPMKGHSHVYWYRQLPEEGLKFMVYLQKENIIDESGMPKERFSAEFPKEGPSILRIQQVVRGDSAAYFCASSPEQETQYFGPGTRLLVL.